The T cell receptor (beta chain) described here comes from a study of blood T cell repertoires in COVID-19. Background on the study: Donors in the United States, Italy and Spain gave samples during acute or convalescent COVID-19.

This clone was detected a few times. Individuals aged roughly 18 to 95 years were recruited from 24 US areas. Assignments of participants to cohorts depended upon their own reported clinical history. Germline assignment: CDR1 KGHDR and CDR2 SFDVKD. The CDR3 length is 16 residues. V trimming: 1 base; J trimming: 3 bases; junction bases outside the gene matches: 5. Sequencing used immunoSEQ multiplex PCR; TCRdb keeps in-frame clones, though not all of them. The table has some 300,000 clones, around 90% seen once. The chain recombines TRBV24-1 with TRBJ1-5; 7 bases are shared with TRBD1. The source of this sequence is a woman aged 30 to 39 who had recovered from COVID-19. Sequencing was carried out using PBMCs or T cells enriched from blood (not recorded which). The CDR3 DNA follows: TGTGCCACCAGTGATTTTAGGGGACAGTTCAATCAGCCCCAGCATTTT. As protein: CATSDFRGQFNQPQHF.